The 14 T cell receptor beta chains below come from one sample, sequenced in a study of CD8 T cells in ankylosing spondylitis. From the 5' RACE reads, TCRdb called clonotypes with MiXCR, one entry per CDR3 protein. The data show about 7,900 distinct CDR3 sequences, about 3.9% seen once. Sequencing was done on a sample of blood, either unsorted or a sorted T cell fraction (not recorded which). The receptors come from a female donor with ankylosing spondylitis or in good health (not recorded which).

The sample holds many counts of this clonotype. The V and J genes are TRBV9 and TRBJ2-2, with D possibly matching TRBD2 (6 bases). CDR1 and CDR2 (germline): SGDLS, YYNGEE. V lost 7 bases and J lost 4, with 17 bases in between. The CDR3 totals 15 residues. CDR3 sequence: CASGTAPEVTGELFF. CDR3 DNA sequence: TGTGCCAGCGGGACTGCACCCGAGGTCACCGGGGAGCTGTTTTTT.

This clonotype was picked up many times. This chain connects TRBV9 to TRBJ2-3, with 9 bases lining up with TRBD1. The CDR3 has 15 amino acids. V shed 4 bases, J shed 2 bases, and the junction held 5 bases outside the gene matches. Germline V lookup: CDR1 SGDLS, CDR2 YYNGEE. DNA for the CDR3: TGTGCCAGCAGCATACAGGGGGCGCACACAGATACGCAGTATTTT. It codes for CASSIQGAHTDTQYF.

By its share, this clonotype is medium-sized. V is TRBV9 and J is TRBJ1-2; 8 bases are shared with TRBD1. Germline trimming cut 4 bases from V and 2 bases from J; bases unmatched to any gene: 4. Germline V gene lookup returns CDR1 SGDLS and CDR2 YYNGEE. The CDR3 contains 14 residues. The CDR3 sequence: CASSTRTGNYGYTF. CDR3 bases: TGTGCCAGCAGCACCCGGACAGGGAACTATGGCTACACCTTC.

Notes on this clonotype: The junction departs from germline at one end; a sequencing error may be responsible. The gene calls are TRBV9 and TRBJ1-1, with 12 bases aligning to TRBD1. This CDR3 contains 15 residues. Germline-derived CDR1 and CDR2 are SGDLS and YYNGEE. The CDR3 bases are TGTGCCAGCAACGCACCGGGACAGGGGGCTACTGAAGCTCTCTTT. Translation gives CASNAPGQGATEALF.

This clonotype is labeled as medium-sized. The chain is built from TRBV9 and TRBJ1-6, with TRBD1 matching over 8 bases. Per the germline V gene, CDR1 is SGDLS and CDR2 is YYNGEE. The CDR3 extends over 14 amino acids. The ends lost 3 bases at V and 8 bases at J; junction bases unmatched: 4. CDR3 loop: CASSAGQGHSPLHF. DNA of the CDR3: TGTGCCAGCAGCGCCGGACAGGGCCATTCACCCCTCCACTTT. The full variable domain, with the rest looked up from reference TRBV9 and TRBJ1-6, is DSGVTQTPKHLITATGQRVTLRCSPRSGDLSVYWYQQSLDQGLQFLIQYYNGEERAKGNILERFSAQQFPDLHSELNLSSLELGDSALYFCASSAGQGHSPLHFGNGTRLTVT.

This clonotype was seen repeatedly, ten times or more. The chain recombines TRBV9 with TRBJ1-1; maybe TRBD1 (5 bases). The CDR3 contains 12 residues. CDR1 SGDLS and CDR2 YYNGEE come from the germline V gene. V was shortened by 3 bases and J by 10 bases, with 13 bases between the two germline ends. Here the CDR3 DNA reads TGTGCCAGCAGCGGAACTACAGGTTTAGCTTTCTTT. It is translated as CASSGTTGLAFF.

In its sample, this clonotype was seen many times. The genes are TRBV7-6 and TRBJ1-5; D unresolved. Trimming left V 5 bases short and J 2 bases short, with 16 bases between. The CDR3 contains 16 residues. Germline CDR1 and CDR2: SGHVS and FNYEAQ. The DNA for the CDR3 is TGTGCCAGCAGCGTAAGCCCAGTTAGGGGCAATCAGCCCCAGCATTTT. It specifies CASSVSPVRGNQPQHF.

By share, this clonotype counts as medium-sized. This chain uses TRBV9 with TRBJ2-2; D not certain. V was trimmed by 0 bases and J by 7 bases, leaving 4 bases between them. CDR1 is SGDLS, CDR2 YYNGEE, per germline. CDR3 length: 12 residues. For the CDR3, the DNA is TGTGCCAGCAGCGTAGATGGCGGGGAGCTGTTTTTT. Protein product: CASSVDGGELFF.

This clonotype has a count of ten or more. V and J are TRBV9 and TRBJ2-7; D possibly matches TRBD1 or TRBD2 (6 bases each). There are 14 residues in the CDR3. Germline V gives CDR1 SGDLS, CDR2 YYNGEE. Trimming took off 4 bases at V and 0 bases at J, with 11 bases between the two ends. This CDR3 is CASSPGGLSYEQYF. In DNA form, the CDR3 reads TGTGCCAGCAGCCCCGGGGGCCTCTCCTACGAGCAGTACTTC.

This clonotype showed up many times. The chain couples TRBV9 to TRBJ2-2; 10 bases match TRBD1. Trimming removed 2 bases from V and 2 bases from J; junction bases left unmatched: 6. The CDR3 covers 17 residues. Germline CDR1 and CDR2: SGDLS and YYNGEE. In DNA form, the CDR3 reads TGTGCCAGCAGCGTTACCGGGACAGGGGTAAACACCGGGGAGCTGTTTTTT. It translates to CASSVTGTGVNTGELFF.

This clonotype has at least ten counts. The V and J genes are TRBV9 and TRBJ2-7; 12 bases match TRBD1. CDR1 and CDR2 (germline): SGDLS, YYNGEE. CDR3 length equals 14 residues. V trimming: 0 bases; J trimming: 6 bases; junction bases outside the gene matches: 1. CDR3 sequence reads: CASSVGDRGPEQYF. The CDR3 nucleotides are TGTGCCAGCAGCGTAGGGGACAGGGGGCCCGAGCAGTACTTC.

By sample share, this clonotype is medium-sized. The chain couples TRBV9 to TRBJ2-7; 7 bases fit TRBD1. V lost 3 bases and J lost 1; bases outside the gene matches: 4. This CDR3 has 14 residues. Germline CDR1 SGDLS, CDR2 YYNGEE. The CDR3 coding sequence is TGTGCCAGCAGCGGCCGACAGGGTTCCTACGAGCAGTACTTC. Protein sequence: CASSGRQGSYEQYF.

This clonotype has at least ten counts. V and J are TRBV24-1 and TRBJ2-7; D is undetermined. V was trimmed by 12 bases and J by 6 bases, leaving 11 bases between them. The CDR3 contains 10 residues. Germline values: CDR1 KGHDR, CDR2 SFDVKD. CDR3 sequence (DNA): TGTGCCCCCACGCCTAGCGAGCAGTACTTC. Translating it yields CAPTPSEQYF.

Many counts were recorded for this clonotype. The V and J genes are TRBV9 and TRBJ2-7; 7 positions match TRBD1. CDR1 is SGDLS and CDR2 is YYNGEE in the germline V gene. Germline trimming cut 2 bases from V and 2 bases from J; bases unmatched to any gene: 4. This CDR3 contains 14 residues. This CDR3 reads CASSVTGTAYEQYF. CDR3 DNA: TGTGCCAGCAGCGTTACCGGGACAGCCTACGAGCAGTACTTC. The full variable domain, rest sourced from reference TRBV9 and TRBJ2-7, is DSGVTQTPKHLITATGQRVTLRCSPRSGDLSVYWYQQSLDQGLQFLIQYYNGEERAKGNILERFSAQQFPDLHSELNLSSLELGDSALYFCASSVTGTAYEQYFGPGTRLTVT.